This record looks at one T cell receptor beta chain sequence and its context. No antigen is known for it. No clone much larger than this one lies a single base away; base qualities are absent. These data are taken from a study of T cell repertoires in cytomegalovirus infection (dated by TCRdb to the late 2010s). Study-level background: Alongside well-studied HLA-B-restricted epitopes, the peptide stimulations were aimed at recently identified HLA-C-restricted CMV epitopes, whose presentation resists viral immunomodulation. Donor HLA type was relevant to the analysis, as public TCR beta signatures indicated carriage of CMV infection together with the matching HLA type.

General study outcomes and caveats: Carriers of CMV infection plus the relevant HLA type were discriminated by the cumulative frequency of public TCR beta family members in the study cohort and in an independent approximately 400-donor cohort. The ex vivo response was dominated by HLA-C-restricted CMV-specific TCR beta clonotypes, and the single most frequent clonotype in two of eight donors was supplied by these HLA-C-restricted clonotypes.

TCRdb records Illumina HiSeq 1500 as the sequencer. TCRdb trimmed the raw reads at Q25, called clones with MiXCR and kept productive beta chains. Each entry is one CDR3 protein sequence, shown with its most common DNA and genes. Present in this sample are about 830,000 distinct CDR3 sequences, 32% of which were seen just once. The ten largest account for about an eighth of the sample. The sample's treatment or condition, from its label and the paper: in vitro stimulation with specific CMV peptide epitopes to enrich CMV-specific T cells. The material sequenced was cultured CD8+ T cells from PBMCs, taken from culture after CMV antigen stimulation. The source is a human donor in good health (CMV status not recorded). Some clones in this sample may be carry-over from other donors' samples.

This receptor carries the CDR3 CASSPSQETNIQYF. DNA sequence: TGTGCCAGCAGTCCGTCTCAGGAGACAAACATTCAGTACTTC. This chain is built from TRBV12-3 or TRBV12-4 and TRBJ2-4, with the D gene not confidently named. The CDR3 covers 14 residues, taking in both the cysteine and the phenylalanine. The only DNA kept is the CDR3, 42 bases in frame from the first base. At the junction V is shortened by 5 bases and J by 6 bases, with 14 bases in between.